This TCR beta chain was obtained from a study of T cell repertoires in cytomegalovirus infection. The wider study: Public TCR beta signatures provided an indication of both CMV infection and a matching HLA type.

Notes on the study in general: There were carriers of CMV plus the relevant HLA, and cumulative public TCR beta family frequency identified them. Clonotypes of TCR beta that were HLA-C-restricted and CMV-specific dominated the ex vivo response.

This clonotype was found a few times. Its cognate antigen is unknown. One entry per CDR3 protein results from TCRdb running MiXCR on the reads. The sample holds fewer than 350,000 distinct CDR3 sequences, about 29% seen once. V dropped 4 bases and J dropped 3 bases, with 10 bases sitting between them. The CDR3 runs to 14 residues. The V gene's germline CDR1 is LGHDT and CDR2 YNNKEL (reference sequence). The chain has TRBV3-1 and TRBJ1-5; possible D gene TRBD1, 5 bases. The source was cultured PBMCs, collected from culture after CMV antigen stimulation. The sequence came from a human donor in good health (CMV status not recorded). Some clones in this sample may be carry-over from other donors' samples. The CDR3 region is CASSPGQTNQPQHF. The CDR3 region has the DNA TGTGCCAGCAGCCCTGGACAAACCAATCAGCCCCAGCATTTT.